Presented here are 7 T cell receptor beta chains from one specimen sequenced in a study of molecular identifiers for immune sequencing clone quantification. TCRdb re-analysed the PCR reads in MiXCR, keeping a single row per CDR3 protein. The profile covers more than 10,000 distinct CDR3 sequences, with around 19% appearing a single time and under 1.5% taken by the ten largest. Sequenced input: naive CD8+ T cells from blood, with Jurkat cell RNA spiked in. Indicated subset: FACS-sorted CD8+CD4-CCR7+CD45RA+ naive T cells. The receptors stem from a human donor in good health. Some libraries in this study had Jurkat cell RNA spiked in.

Relative to its sample, this clonotype is medium-sized. The rearrangement joins TRBV27 to TRBJ2-7; D might be TRBD1 (6 bases). Germline V CDR1 and CDR2: MNHEY, SMNVEV (reference sequence). V dropped 2 bases and J dropped 2 bases, with 13 bases sitting between them. This CDR3 is built from 15 residues. The CDR3 coding sequence is TGTGCCAGCAGTTTACAAGCAGGGGCCACCTACGAGCAGTACTTC. Residues: CASSLQAGATYEQYF.

This chain uses TRBV12-5 with TRBJ1-1; D is possibly TRBD1 (5 bases). CDR3 length: 13 residues. CDR1 and CDR2 (germline): LGHNT, FRNRAP. V lost 1 base and J lost 4, with 7 bases in between. Here the CDR3 DNA reads TGTGCTAGTGGTTTGGCGGGGCTCACTGAAGCTTTCTTT. The encoded protein is CASGLAGLTEAFF.

By share, this clonotype counts as medium-sized. This chain uses TRBV6-9 with TRBJ1-1; D unresolved. Trimming shortened V by 0 bases and J by 1 base, and 12 bases separated the two germline ends. Per germline, CDR1 MNHGY and CDR2 SVAAGI. The CDR3 runs 16 residues. The CDR3 here is CASSYSERLKNTEAFF. CDR3 bases: TGTGCCAGCAGTTATTCCGAGCGGCTGAAGAACACTGAAGCTTTCTTT.

By share, this clonotype ranks as medium-sized. Lacking the conserved final phenylalanine or tryptophan, this CDR3 likely reflects a read error. No DNA is shown, since the ends of the CDR3 on it are uncertain; the CDR3 is the one TCRdb lists. This chain joins TRBV5-6 and TRBJ2-7; the table's D call, TRBD1, has no DNA check behind it. Germline V lookup: CDR1 SGHDT, CDR2 YYEEEE. The CDR3 length is 10 residues, termini included. Here the CDR3 reads CASSLQDRPS.

Comment on this clonotype: Its ends do not fully match the called genes, so a read error is possible. The gene calls are TRBV13 and TRBJ2-7; 9 bases align to TRBD1. There are 15 residues in the CDR3. Per the germline V gene, CDR1 is PRHDT and CDR2 is FYEKMQ (reference sequence). CDR3 in amino acids: CASSYRQGVIYKQYF. The CDR3 region has the DNA TGTGCCAGCAGCTACCGACAGGGGGTTATCTACAAGCAGTACTTC.

Sample share makes this clonotype medium-sized. The J gene is TRBJ2-1, the V gene TRBV20-1; TRBD1 agrees at 10 bases. The CDR3 is 15 amino acids. V lost 6 bases to trimming and J lost 2 bases; unmatched junction nucleotides: 7. Germline V gene lookup returns CDR1 DFQATT and CDR2 SNEGSKA (reference sequence). CDR3 sequence (DNA): TGCAGTGCCCAAGCCGGGACAGGGGCCTACAATGAGCAGTTCTTC. Translating gives CSAQAGTGAYNEQFF.

This clonotype was detected many times. The rearrangement joins TRBV4-1 to TRBJ2-7; D possibly uses TRBD1 or TRBD2 (5 bases each). The germline V and J ends were trimmed by 4 bases and 6 bases, with 22 bases remaining between them. This CDR3 region has 16 residues. Germline CDR1 MGHRA, CDR2 YSYEKL. For the CDR3, the DNA is TGCGCCAGCAGCCCACAGCTCCGGGGCTACCTGTCCGAGCAGTACTTC. It specifies CASSPQLRGYLSEQYF.